The source of this T cell receptor beta chain is a study of CD8+ T cells in alopecia areata. Background on the study: Oral tofacitinib (5 to 10 mg twice daily) was administered to treated patients. General study points: Numerous clones, expanded in lesions, remained in scalp and blood during tofacitinib. In lesional scalp, particularly from alopecia totalis/universalis, clonality was higher than in normal scalp. Sequencing of scalp samples also captures resident alphabeta T cells of normal skin.

TCR sequencing used cDNA made by reverse transcription of extracted RNA. Assay: immunoSEQ multiplex PCR; the TCRdb copy retains only in-frame clones and omits some. The table records about 220,000 clones, more than 45% of them present only once. A remark on this clone: As yet, its antigen is unknown.

Germline V gene lookup returns CDR1 MNHNY and CDR2 SVGAGI (reference sequence). V was shortened by 7 bases and J by 9 bases, with 25 bases between the two germline ends. CDR3 length: 16 residues. Documented treatment: oral pan-JAK inhibitor, 5-10 mg twice daily. The chain recombines TRBV6-6 with TRBJ2-1, with D possibly being TRBD2 (6 bases). The source is a human donor with alopecia areata. This specimen consisted of CD4+ T cells sorted from blood, obtained at week 4, from a patient treated with tofacitinib. In nucleotides, the CDR3 is TGTGCCAGCATCCCCAGCGAGGCCCGGGGGTTCGGTGAGCAGTTCTTC. Translation: CASIPSEARGFGEQFF.